Included here is one T cell receptor beta chain sequence, with context. Its antigen is unidentified. Germline assignment: CDR1 SQVTM and CDR2 ANQGSEA. The CDR3 totals 13 residues. Trimming removed 2 bases from V and 5 bases from J, with 12 bases in between. Sequencing used immunoSEQ multiplex PCR; TCRdb keeps in-frame clones, though not all of them. The sample includes tens of thousands of clones, about 88% of them seen just once. The sample originates from a study of T cell repertoires in ileal Crohn's disease. Overall study results and limits: Endoscopic recurrence occurred in every patient whose clonality exceeded 26.8%. The median delay to postoperative endoscopy was approximately 7.5 months. Compared with non-smokers, active smokers at surgery showed more clonal expansions.

The time point is: neoterminal ileum biopsy at postoperative endoscopy, about 6 months after surgery. The sequence was obtained from an adult with Crohn's disease. Input material: ileal tissue. The chain is built from TRBV29-1 and TRBJ1-1; D ambiguous. CDR3 in DNA: TGCAGCGTTGAAAGCCGGGGTGGAACTGAAGCTTTCTTT. It specifies CSVESRGGTEAFF.